Shown below are 9 T cell receptor beta chains from a single sample sequenced in a study of blood T cell repertoires in COVID-19. Profiled with immunoSEQ multiplex PCR; TCRdb holds only in-frame clones, not every one. In the table there are 140,000 to 150,000 clones, just over 85% of which are singletons. The specimen was PBMCs or T cells enriched from blood (not recorded which). The receptor set was obtained from a man in his forties or fifties who had recovered from COVID-19.

V gene TRBV19 combines with J gene TRBJ2-7; D call uncertain. Germline lookup yields CDR1 LNHDA and CDR2 SQIVND (reference sequence). V lost 4 bases to trimming and J lost 3 bases, with 4 bases between them. The CDR3 runs to 11 residues. The CDR3 DNA is TGTGCCAGTAGTAACAGCTACGAGCAGTACTTC. Its protein product is CASSNSYEQYF.

The genes are TRBV5-1 and TRBJ2-6, with D possibly being TRBD1 (6 bases). The germline gives CDR1 SGHRS, CDR2 YFSETQ. The CDR3 length is 18 residues. Trimming left V 5 bases short and J 1 base short, with 19 bases between. CDR3 region: CASRGRGKDWSGANVLTF. CDR3 DNA sequence: TGCGCCAGCAGGGGCAGGGGCAAGGATTGGTCTGGGGCCAACGTCCTGACTTTC.

The chain recombines TRBV7-2 with TRBJ1-5; maybe TRBD1 (6 bases). Germline-derived CDR1 and CDR2 are SGHTA and FQGNSA. Trimming took off 7 bases at V and 2 bases at J, with 15 bases between the two ends. This CDR3 region has 15 residues. The DNA for the CDR3 is TGTGCCAGCACTTTACGGGGGGCCGGCAATCAGCCCCAGCATTTT. Amino acid sequence: CASTLRGAGNQPQHF.

V is TRBV19 and J is TRBJ1-2; no clear D. The germline V and J ends were trimmed by 9 bases and 0 bases, with 8 bases remaining between them. The germline gives CDR1 LNHDA, CDR2 SQIVND (reference sequence). CDR3 size: 12 residues. CDR3 sequence: CASTRTNYGYTF. The CDR3 DNA sequence: TGTGCCAGCACGCGGACTAACTATGGCTACACCTTC.

The chain joins TRBV1 to TRBJ1-1. TRBV1 is designated a pseudogene. The CDR3 has 15 amino acids. The chain's CDR3 is CTSSPGWGVSTEAFF. CDR3 DNA sequence: TGCACCAGCAGCCCGGGATGGGGGGTAAGCACTGAAGCTTTCTTT.

This clone was seen a few times. The chain carries TRBV7-8 and TRBJ1-1, with 8 nucleotides matching TRBD1. Germline CDR1 and CDR2: SGHVS and FQNEAQ. This CDR3 has 15 residues. The junction had 14 bases not matched to a gene; V was cut back by 4 bases and J by 10 bases. This CDR3 reads CASSSRTGTILTAFF. The CDR3 DNA reads TGTGCCAGCAGCTCAAGGACAGGGACTATACTTACAGCTTTCTTT.

The V and J genes are TRBV14 and TRBJ1-1, with D unclear. V lost 4 bases to trimming and J lost 1 base, with 13 bases between them. The CDR3 runs to 15 residues. CDR1 is SGHDN and CDR2 is FVKESK in the germline V gene. CDR3 amino acids: CASSPRIRQNTEAFF. For the CDR3, the DNA is TGTGCCAGCAGCCCTAGGATTCGCCAGAACACTGAAGCTTTCTTT.

The V gene is TRBV7-2, the J gene TRBJ1-3, with D possibly TRBD1 on 5 matching bases. Germline V gene sequence: CDR1 SGHTA, CDR2 FQGNSA. V was shortened by 1 base and J by 0 bases, with 13 bases between the two germline ends. The CDR3 spans 17 residues. For the CDR3, the DNA is TGTGCCAGCAGCTTAGGGGGCCTGACCTCCTCTGGAAACACCATATATTTT. Translated: CASSLGGLTSSGNTIYF.

This chain joins TRBV18 and TRBJ1-5; TRBD1 matches 10 bases. CDR3 length: 14 residues. Germline V gene sequence: CDR1 KGHSH, CDR2 LQKENI. The junction had 4 bases not matched to a gene; V was cut back by 6 bases and J by 5 bases. The CDR3, as DNA: TGTGCCAGCTCCCACGGGACAGGGGATCAGCCCCAGCATTTT. It encodes CASSHGTGDQPQHF.